Here is one T cell receptor beta chain with its context. Its antigen is undetermined. This entry belongs to a study of cytomegalovirus exposure and HLA in healthy donors. Background on the study: In a later analysis, it was reported that the approximately 110 validation repertoires had been produced on the same platform as the roughly 700 repertoires belonging to the first cohort. Broader study findings: Most TCR sequences were rare, but some public TCRs occurred in many donors. The investigators catalogued some 160 TCR beta chains as cytomegalovirus-associated.

These donors were members of the approximately 120-subject validation cohort, a group separate from the approximately 640-subject first cohort. Repertoires were generated with immunoSEQ multiplex PCR, while TCRdb's copy carries only in-frame clones and drops some. Of some 90,000 clones listed, about 96% are singletons. The sequence derives from a man between 18 and 29 years old in good health and CMV-seronegative. The sequencing sample was made of PBMCs.

This CDR3 is CASREQGFQPQHF. The CDR3 DNA follows: TGTGCCAGCAGAGAACAGGGTTTTCAGCCCCAGCATTTT. This chain links TRBV28 with TRBJ1-5; D possibly corresponds to TRBD1 (6 bases). CDR3 length: 13 amino acids. CDR1 is MDHEN and CDR2 is SYDVKM in the germline V gene. The V gene lost 6 bases and the J gene lost 6 bases, with 12 bases spanning the gap.